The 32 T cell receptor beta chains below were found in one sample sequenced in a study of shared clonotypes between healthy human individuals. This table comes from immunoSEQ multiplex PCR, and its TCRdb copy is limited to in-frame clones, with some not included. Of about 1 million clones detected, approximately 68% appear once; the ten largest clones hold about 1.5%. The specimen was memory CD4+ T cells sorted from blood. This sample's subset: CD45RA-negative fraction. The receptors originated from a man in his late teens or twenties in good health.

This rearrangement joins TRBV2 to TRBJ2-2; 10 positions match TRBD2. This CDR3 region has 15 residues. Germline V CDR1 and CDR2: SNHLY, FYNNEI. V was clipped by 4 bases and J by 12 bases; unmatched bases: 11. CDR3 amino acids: CASSATSGASTKLFF. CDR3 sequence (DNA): TGTGCCAGCAGTGCCACTAGCGGGGCTTCCACGAAGCTGTTTTTT.

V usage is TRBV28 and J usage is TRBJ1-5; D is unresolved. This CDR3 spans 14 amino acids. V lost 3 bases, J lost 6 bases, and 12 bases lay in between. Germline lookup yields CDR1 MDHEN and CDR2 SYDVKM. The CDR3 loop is CASSFGRNRQPQHF. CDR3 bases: TGTGCCAGCAGTTTCGGCAGGAATCGTCAGCCCCAGCATTTT.

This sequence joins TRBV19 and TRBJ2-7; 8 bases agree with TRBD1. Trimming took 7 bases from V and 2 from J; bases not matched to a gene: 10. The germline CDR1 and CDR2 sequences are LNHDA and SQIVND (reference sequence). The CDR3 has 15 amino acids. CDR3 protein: CASMAGGGGTYEQYF. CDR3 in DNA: TGTGCCAGTATGGCAGGGGGCGGTGGAACCTACGAGCAGTACTTC. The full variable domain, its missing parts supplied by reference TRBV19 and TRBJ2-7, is DGGITQSPKYLFRKEGQNVTLSCEQNLNHDAMYWYRQDPGQGLRLIYYSQIVNDFQKGDIAEGYSVSREKKESFPLTVTSAQKNPTAFYLCASMAGGGGTYEQYFGPGTRLTVT.

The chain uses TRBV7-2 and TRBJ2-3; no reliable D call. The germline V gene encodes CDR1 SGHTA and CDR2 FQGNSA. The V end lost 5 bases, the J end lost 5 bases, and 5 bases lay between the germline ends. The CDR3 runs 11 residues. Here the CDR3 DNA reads TGTGCCAGCAGCCGTCAAGATACGCAGTATTTT. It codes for CASSRQDTQYF.

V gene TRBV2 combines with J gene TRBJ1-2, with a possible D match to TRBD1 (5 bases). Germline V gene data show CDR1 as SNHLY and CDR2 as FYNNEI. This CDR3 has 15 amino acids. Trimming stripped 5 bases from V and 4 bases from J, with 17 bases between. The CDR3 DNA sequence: TGTGCCAGCAGTCCATCGGGCGGGACTTTCTATGGCTACACCTTC. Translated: CASSPSGGTFYGYTF. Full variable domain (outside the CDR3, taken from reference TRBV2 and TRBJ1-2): EPEVTQTPSHQVTQMGQEVILRCVPISNHLYFYWYRQILGQKVEFLVSFYNNEISEKSEIFDDQFSVERPDGSNFTLKIRSTKLEDSAMYFCASSPSGGTFYGYTFGSGTRLTVV.

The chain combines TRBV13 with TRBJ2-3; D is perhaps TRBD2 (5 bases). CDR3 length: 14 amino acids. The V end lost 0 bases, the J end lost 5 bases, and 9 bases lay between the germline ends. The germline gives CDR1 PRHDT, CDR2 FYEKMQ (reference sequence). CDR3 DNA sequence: TGTGCCAGCAGCTTAGGGACCGGGGTAGATACGCAGTATTTT. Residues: CASSLGTGVDTQYF. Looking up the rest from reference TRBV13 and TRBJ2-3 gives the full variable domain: AAGVIQSPRHLIKEKRETATLKCYPIPRHDTVYWYQQGPGQDPQFLISFYEKMQSDKGSIPDRFSAQQFSDYHSELNMSSLELGDSALYFCASSLGTGVDTQYFGPGTRLTVL.

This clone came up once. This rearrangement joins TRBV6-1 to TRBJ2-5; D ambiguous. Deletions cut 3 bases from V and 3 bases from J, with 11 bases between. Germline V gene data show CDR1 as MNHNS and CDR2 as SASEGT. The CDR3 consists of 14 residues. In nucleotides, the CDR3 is TGTGCCAGCAGTGAGTCGTGGACGGAAGAGACCCAGTACTTC. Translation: CASSESWTEETQYF.

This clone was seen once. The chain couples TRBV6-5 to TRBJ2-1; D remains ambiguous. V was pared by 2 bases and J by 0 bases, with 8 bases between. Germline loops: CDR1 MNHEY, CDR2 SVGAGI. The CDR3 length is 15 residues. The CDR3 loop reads CASSYAAVSYNEQFF. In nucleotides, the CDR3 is TGTGCCAGCAGTTACGCGGCAGTCTCCTACAATGAGCAGTTCTTC.

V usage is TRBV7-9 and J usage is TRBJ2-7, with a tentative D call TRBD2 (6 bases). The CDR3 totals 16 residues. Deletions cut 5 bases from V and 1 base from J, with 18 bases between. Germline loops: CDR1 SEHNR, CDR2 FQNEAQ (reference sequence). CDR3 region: CASSNIGGTHSYEQYF. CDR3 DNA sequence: TGTGCCAGCAGCAATATTGGCGGGACCCATTCCTACGAGCAGTACTTC.

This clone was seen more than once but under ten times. The chain's CDR3 is CASSEAILEAFF. The CDR3 region has the DNA TGTGCCAGCAGTGAAGCAATCTTGGAAGCTTTCTTT. The chain joins TRBV2 to TRBJ1-1; D call uncertain. The germline V gene encodes CDR1 SNHLY and CDR2 FYNNEI. V was cut by 0 bases and J by 8 bases, with 7 bases left in between. The CDR3 spans 12 residues.

As DNA, the CDR3 is TGTGCCAGCTCATCATTAACCAACTGGGGTGAAAACATTCAGTACTTC. This encodes CASSSLTNWGENIQYF. This rearrangement joins TRBV18 to TRBJ2-4; D is uncertain. Trimming pared 5 bases from V and 5 bases from J, leaving 19 bases between. Germline CDR1 KGHSH, CDR2 LQKENI. The CDR3 sequence is 16 residues long.

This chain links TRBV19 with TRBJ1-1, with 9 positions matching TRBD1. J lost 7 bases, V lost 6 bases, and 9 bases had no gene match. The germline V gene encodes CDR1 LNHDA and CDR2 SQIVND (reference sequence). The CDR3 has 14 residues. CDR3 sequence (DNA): TGTGCCAGTAGGGAGGGACAGGGAATAGGTGAAGCTTTCTTT. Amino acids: CASREGQGIGEAFF.

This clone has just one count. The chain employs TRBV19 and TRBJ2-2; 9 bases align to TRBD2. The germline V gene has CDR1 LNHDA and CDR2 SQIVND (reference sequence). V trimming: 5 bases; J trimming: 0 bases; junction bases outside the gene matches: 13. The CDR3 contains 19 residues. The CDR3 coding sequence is TGTGCCAGTAGTGCCCCCCGCGGCGGGGGGGCGGCGAACACCGGGGAGCTGTTTTTT. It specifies CASSAPRGGGAANTGELFF.

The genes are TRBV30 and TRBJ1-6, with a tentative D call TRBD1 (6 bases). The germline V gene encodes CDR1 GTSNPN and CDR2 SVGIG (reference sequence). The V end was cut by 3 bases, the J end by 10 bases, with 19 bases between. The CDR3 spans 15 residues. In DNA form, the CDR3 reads TGTGCCTGGAGCACCTCGAGTGGGGGCAGGTCACCCCTCCACTTT. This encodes CAWSTSSGGRSPLHF. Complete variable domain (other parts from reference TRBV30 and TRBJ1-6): SQTIHQWPATLVQPVGSPLSLECTVEGTSNPNLYWYRQAAGRGLQLLFYSVGIGQISSEVPQNLSASRPQDRQFILSSKKLLLSDSGFYLCAWSTSSGGRSPLHFGNGTRLTVT.

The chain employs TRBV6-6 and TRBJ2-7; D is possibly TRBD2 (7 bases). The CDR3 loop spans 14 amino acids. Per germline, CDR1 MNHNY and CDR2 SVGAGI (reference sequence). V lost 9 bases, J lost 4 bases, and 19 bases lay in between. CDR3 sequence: CASMSPGGSYEQYF. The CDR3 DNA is TGTGCCAGTATGTCCCCGGGGGGCTCTTACGAGCAGTACTTC.

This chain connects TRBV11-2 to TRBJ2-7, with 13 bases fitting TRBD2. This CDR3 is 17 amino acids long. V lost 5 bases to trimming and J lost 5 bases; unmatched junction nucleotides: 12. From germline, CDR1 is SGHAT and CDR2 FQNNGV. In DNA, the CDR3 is TGTGCCAGCAGCCCGCGGCAGGGGACTAGCGGGACCCACGAGCAGTACTTC. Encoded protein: CASSPRQGTSGTHEQYF.

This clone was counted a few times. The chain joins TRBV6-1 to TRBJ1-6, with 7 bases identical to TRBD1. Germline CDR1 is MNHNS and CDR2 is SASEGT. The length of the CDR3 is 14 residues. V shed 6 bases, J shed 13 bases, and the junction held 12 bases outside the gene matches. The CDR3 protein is CASSPIGQADPLHF. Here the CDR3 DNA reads TGTGCCAGCAGCCCTATAGGACAGGCTGATCCCCTCCACTTT.

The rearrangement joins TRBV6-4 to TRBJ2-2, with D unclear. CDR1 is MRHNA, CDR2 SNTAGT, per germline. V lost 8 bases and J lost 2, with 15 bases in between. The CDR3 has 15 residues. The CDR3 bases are TGTGCCAGCGGTCACAGTGGATCAAACACCGGGGAGCTGTTTTTT. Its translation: CASGHSGSNTGELFF.

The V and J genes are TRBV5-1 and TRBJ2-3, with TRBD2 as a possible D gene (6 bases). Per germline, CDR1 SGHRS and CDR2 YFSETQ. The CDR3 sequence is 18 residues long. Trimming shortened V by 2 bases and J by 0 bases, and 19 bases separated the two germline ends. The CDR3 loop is CASSLTPGTRGSTDTQYF. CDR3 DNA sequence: TGCGCCAGCAGCTTAACTCCCGGGACTCGGGGTAGCACAGATACGCAGTATTTT.

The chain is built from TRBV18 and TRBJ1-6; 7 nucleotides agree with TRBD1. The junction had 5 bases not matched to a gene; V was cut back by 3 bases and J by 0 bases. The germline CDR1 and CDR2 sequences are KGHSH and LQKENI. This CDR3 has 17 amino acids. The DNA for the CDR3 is TGTGCCAGCTCACCCCGGGACAGCCGCTCCTATAATTCACCCCTCCACTTT. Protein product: CASSPRDSRSYNSPLHF.

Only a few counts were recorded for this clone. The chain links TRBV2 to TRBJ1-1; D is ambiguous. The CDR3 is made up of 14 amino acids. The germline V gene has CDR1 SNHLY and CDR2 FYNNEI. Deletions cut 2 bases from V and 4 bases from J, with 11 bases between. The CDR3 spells CASSELTWGTEAFF. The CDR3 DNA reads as TGTGCCAGCAGTGAATTAACTTGGGGCACTGAAGCTTTCTTT.

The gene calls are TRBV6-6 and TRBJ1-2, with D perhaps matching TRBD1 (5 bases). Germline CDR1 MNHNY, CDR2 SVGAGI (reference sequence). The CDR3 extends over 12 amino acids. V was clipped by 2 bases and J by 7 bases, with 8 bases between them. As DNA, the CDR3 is TGTGCCAGCAGTTACGGGACCTTTGGCTACACCTTC. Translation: CASSYGTFGYTF.

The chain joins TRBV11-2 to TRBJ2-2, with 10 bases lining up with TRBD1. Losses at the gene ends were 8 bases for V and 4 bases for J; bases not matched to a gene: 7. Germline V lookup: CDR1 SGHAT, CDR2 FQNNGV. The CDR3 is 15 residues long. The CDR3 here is CASPRDRGITGELFF. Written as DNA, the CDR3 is TGTGCCAGCCCTCGGGACAGGGGAATCACCGGGGAGCTGTTTTTT.

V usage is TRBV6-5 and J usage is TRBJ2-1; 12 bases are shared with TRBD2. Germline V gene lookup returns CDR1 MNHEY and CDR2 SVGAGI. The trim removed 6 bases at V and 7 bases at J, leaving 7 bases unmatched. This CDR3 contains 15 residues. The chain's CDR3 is CASSLGLAGLNEQFF. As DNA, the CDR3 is TGTGCCAGCAGCCTCGGACTAGCGGGGTTAAATGAGCAGTTCTTC.

CDR3 sequence reads: CASSREAKNIQYF. The CDR3 DNA sequence: TGCGCCAGCAGCCGGGAAGCCAAAAACATTCAGTACTTC. This rearrangement joins TRBV5-1 to TRBJ2-4; weak D call: TRBD2 (5 bases). The CDR3 runs to 13 residues. Germline CDR1 and CDR2: SGHRS and YFSETQ. V lost 4 bases to trimming and J lost 0 bases, with 5 bases between them.

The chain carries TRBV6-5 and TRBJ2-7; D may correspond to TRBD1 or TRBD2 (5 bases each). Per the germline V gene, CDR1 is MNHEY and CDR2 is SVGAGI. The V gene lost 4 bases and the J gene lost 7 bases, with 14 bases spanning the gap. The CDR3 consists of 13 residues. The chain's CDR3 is CASSSGSRGEQYF. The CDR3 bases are TGTGCCAGCAGTTCAGGGAGTCGCGGGGAGCAGTACTTC.

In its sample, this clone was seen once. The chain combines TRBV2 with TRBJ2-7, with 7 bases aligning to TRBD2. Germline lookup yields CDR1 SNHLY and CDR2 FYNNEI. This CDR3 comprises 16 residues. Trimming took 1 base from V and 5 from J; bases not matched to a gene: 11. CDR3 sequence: CASSEGVAGAFHEQYF. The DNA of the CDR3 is TGTGCCAGCAGTGAAGGAGTTGCGGGAGCATTCCACGAGCAGTACTTC. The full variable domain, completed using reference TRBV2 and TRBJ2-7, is EPEVTQTPSHQVTQMGQEVILRCVPISNHLYFYWYRQILGQKVEFLVSFYNNEISEKSEIFDDQFSVERPDGSNFTLKIRSTKLEDSAMYFCASSEGVAGAFHEQYFGPGTRLTVT.

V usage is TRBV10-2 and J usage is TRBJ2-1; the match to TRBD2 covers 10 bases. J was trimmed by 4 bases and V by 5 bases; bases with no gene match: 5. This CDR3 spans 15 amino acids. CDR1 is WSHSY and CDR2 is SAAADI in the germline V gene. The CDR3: CASSSAGGPYNEQFF. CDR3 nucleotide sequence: TGCGCCAGCAGTTCAGCGGGGGGGCCGTACAATGAGCAGTTCTTC.

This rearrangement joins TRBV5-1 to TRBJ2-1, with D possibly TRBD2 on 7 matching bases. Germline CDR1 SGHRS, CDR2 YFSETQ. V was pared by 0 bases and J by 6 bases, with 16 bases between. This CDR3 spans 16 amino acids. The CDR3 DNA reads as TGCGCCAGCAGCTTGGCCGGGGGGCCCATTTTCAATGAGCAGTTCTTC. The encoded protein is CASSLAGGPIFNEQFF. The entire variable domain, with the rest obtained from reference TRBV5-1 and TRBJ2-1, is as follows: KAGVTQTPRYLIKTRGQQVTLSCSPISGHRSVSWYQQTPGQGLQFLFEYFSETQRNKGNFPGRFSGRQFSNSRSEMNVSTLELGDSALYLCASSLAGGPIFNEQFFGPGTRLTVL.

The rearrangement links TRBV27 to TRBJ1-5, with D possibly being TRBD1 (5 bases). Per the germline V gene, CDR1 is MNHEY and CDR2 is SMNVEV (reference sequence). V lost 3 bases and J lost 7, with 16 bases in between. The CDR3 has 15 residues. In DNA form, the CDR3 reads TGTGCCAGCAGTTTTTCGGGGGGGGAGACGCAGCCCCAGCATTTT. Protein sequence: CASSFSGGETQPQHF.

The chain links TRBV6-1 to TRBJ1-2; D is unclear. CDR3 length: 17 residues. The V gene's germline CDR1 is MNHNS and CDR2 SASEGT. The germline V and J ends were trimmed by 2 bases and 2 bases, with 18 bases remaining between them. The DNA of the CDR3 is TGTGCCAGCAGTGAATTTTATAGGGCGTTAGAGAACTATGGCTACACCTTC. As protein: CASSEFYRALENYGYTF.

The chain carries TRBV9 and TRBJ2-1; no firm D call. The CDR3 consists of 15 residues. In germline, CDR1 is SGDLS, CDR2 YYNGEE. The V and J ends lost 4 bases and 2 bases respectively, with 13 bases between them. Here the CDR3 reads CASSPNLEPYNEQFF. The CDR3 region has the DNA TGTGCCAGCAGCCCCAATCTAGAACCCTACAATGAGCAGTTCTTC.